The entry below describes one T cell receptor beta chain. The antigen is undetermined. These patients, aged 18 to 65, had recently diagnosed hyperthyroidism lasting under 2 months. Cells are PBMCs isolated from roughly 10 ml of fresh blood. The data derive from a study of T cells in Graves' hyperthyroidism and ophthalmopathy. Points from the study as a whole: Before onset, by a median of approximately 6.8 months, the model predicted ophthalmopathy. Also found in blood were most expanded thyroid clonotypes above 0.001.

V was pared by 0 bases and J by 0 bases, with 3 bases of the junction left unmatched. This CDR3 has 15 amino acids. The germline gives CDR1 SGHKS, CDR2 YYEKEE (reference sequence). What was amplified from RNA transcripts were TCR beta CDR3 regions. HTBI primers were employed in a first-round RT-PCR of the TCR CDR3. TCRdb recomputed calls from the multiplex PCR reads with MiXCR, one row per CDR3 protein. The sample holds fewer than 450,000 distinct CDR3 sequences, about a sixth seen once. This clonotype originated in a woman in her 30s with Graves' hyperthyroidism that later progressed to Graves' ophthalmopathy. The sample was blood. This chain joins TRBV5-5 and TRBJ2-7, with 7 bases lining up with TRBD2. CDR3 amino acids: CASSLAGTISYEQYF. CDR3 nucleotide sequence: TGTGCCAGCAGCTTGGCCGGGACTATCTCCTACGAGCAGTACTTC.